A selection of T cell receptor beta chains follows, all from one sample in a study of cytomegalovirus exposure and HLA in healthy donors. Profiling relied on immunoSEQ multiplex PCR, and the TCRdb table lists in-frame clones only, not all of them. There are fewer than 250,000 clones in the sample; about nine tenths occur only once, and 1% to 1.5% lies in the top ten. Sequences were obtained from PBMCs. The receptors were gathered from a man between 25 and 39 years old in good health and CMV-seronegative. Both conserved end residues are part of each CDR3. A D gene is named only where the DNA matches it firmly. Clone size is not always given. Where it is, it says once, few, many or a class for expanded clones.

j_call d_call clone_size v_call cdr3_aa cdr3_nt
TRBJ1-1 - - TRBV9 CASTPERREAFF TGTGCCAGCACCCCCGAAAGGAGGGAAGCTTTCTTT
TRBJ1-3 TRBD1 once TRBV6-6 CASSVWTGGAENTIYF TGTGCCAGCAGTGTATGGACAGGGGGCGCTGAAAACACCATATATTTT
TRBJ1-2 - - TRBV30 CAWSYVGRGGYTF TGTGCCTGGAGTTATGTGGGGAGGGGTGGCTACACCTTC
TRBJ1-5 TRBD1 - TRBV6-6 CASRKRWDSSNQPQHF TGTGCCAGCAGAAAACGATGGGACAGTAGCAATCAGCCCCAGCATTTT
TRBJ1-6 TRBD1 - TRBV5-6 CASSAGQGSSYNSPLHF TGTGCCAGCAGCGCTGGACAGGGGAGCTCCTATAATTCACCCCTCCACTTT
TRBJ2-7 - - TRBV18 CASSPSDSFYEQYF TGTGCCAGCTCACCTTCCGACAGTTTTTACGAGCAGTACTTC
TRBJ1-2 - few TRBV7-8 CASSLGDSDGYTF TGTGCCAGCAGCTTAGGTGACAGTGATGGCTACACCTTC
TRBJ1-6 - few TRBV28 CASSPWMRYNSPLHF TGTGCCAGCAGTCCCTGGATGAGGTATAATTCACCCCTCCACTTT
TRBJ1-2 - - TRBV6-6 CASSYSGGEESGYTF TGTGCCAGCAGTTACTCGGGAGGGGAGGAGAGTGGCTACACCTTC
TRBJ2-7 TRBD2 - TRBV28 CASSRGLAGVGGYEQYF TGTGCCAGCAGCCGGGGACTAGCGGGAGTGGGGGGCTACGAGCAGTACTTC
TRBJ1-2 - - TRBV19 CASSPTSLYGYTF TGTGCCAGTAGCCCCACTAGCCTATATGGCTACACCTTC
TRBJ1-4 - - TRBV7-2 CASSRTAAEKLFF TGTGCCAGCAGCCGGACAGCGGCGGAAAAACTGTTTTTT
TRBJ1-2 - - TRBV7-2 CASSSAGTRTLGYTF TGTGCCAGCAGCTCCGCCGGGACAAGGACCTTAGGCTACACCTTC
TRBJ2-3 - - TRBV19 CASSMPGRQLDTQYF TGTGCCAGTAGTATGCCGGGGAGGCAGCTAGATACGCAGTATTTT
TRBJ1-1 - once TRBV7-9 CASSLNRGLEAFF TGTGCCAGCAGCTTAAATCGCGGGTTGGAAGCTTTCTTT
TRBJ2-7 TRBD1 - TRBV19 CASSAGTGSYEQYF TGTGCCAGTAGTGCCGGGACAGGGTCCTACGAGCAGTACTTC
TRBJ2-7 TRBD2 - TRBV6-5 CASRRGGQPSYEQYF TGTGCCAGCAGACGGGGGGGCCAACCCTCCTACGAGCAGTACTTC
TRBJ2-5 TRBD1 - TRBV5-4 CASSLDGQGVRVETQYF TGTGCCAGCAGCTTGGACGGACAGGGAGTCCGGGTAGAGACCCAGTACTTC
TRBJ2-7 TRBD2 - TRBV19 CASSIGTSGTYEQYF TGTGCCAGTAGTATAGGGACTAGCGGAACCTACGAGCAGTACTTC
TRBJ2-2 - - TRBV2 CASKQGITNTGELFF TGTGCCAGTAAACAGGGAATAACGAACACCGGGGAGCTGTTTTTT